This T cell receptor (beta chain) was documented in a study of blood T cell repertoires in COVID-19. Measured with immunoSEQ multiplex PCR; TCRdb has only the in-frame clones, and not every one. The repertoire holds fewer than 200,000 clones, with over 65% as singletons. The germline V gene has CDR1 GTSNPN and CDR2 SVGIG (reference sequence). The CDR3 contains 12 residues. With 4 bases removed from V and 2 bases from J, the gap between germline ends came to 8 bases. The specimen sequenced was peripheral blood. The chain uses TRBV30 and TRBJ1-1; D call uncertain. This receptor was taken from a man in his fifties or sixties with acute or convalescent COVID-19. The CDR3 here is CAWMGDNTEAFF. In DNA form, the CDR3 reads TGTGCCTGGATGGGAGATAACACTGAAGCTTTCTTT.